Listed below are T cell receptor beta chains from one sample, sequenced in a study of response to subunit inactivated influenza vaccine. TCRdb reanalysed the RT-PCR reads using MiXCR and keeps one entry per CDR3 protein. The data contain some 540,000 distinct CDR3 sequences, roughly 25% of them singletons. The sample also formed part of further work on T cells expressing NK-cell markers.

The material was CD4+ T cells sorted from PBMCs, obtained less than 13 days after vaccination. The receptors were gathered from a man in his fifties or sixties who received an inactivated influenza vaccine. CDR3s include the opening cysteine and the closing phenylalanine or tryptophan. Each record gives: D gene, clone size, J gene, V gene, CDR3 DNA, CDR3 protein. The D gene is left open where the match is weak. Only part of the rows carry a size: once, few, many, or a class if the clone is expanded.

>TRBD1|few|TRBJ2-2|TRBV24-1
TGTGCCACCAGTGATTTCGGTGCTGGGACAGCGTATACCGGGGAGCTGTTTTTT
CATSDFGAGTAYTGELFF
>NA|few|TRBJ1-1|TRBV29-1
TGCAGCGAGTCGAGGGGCACTGAAGCTTTCTTT
CSESRGTEAFF
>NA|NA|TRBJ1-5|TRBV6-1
TGTGCCAGCAGTGTATTGGGGGGGCCTTCGGGTCAGCCCCAGCATTTT
CASSVLGGPSGQPQHF
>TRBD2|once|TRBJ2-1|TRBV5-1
TGCGCCAGCAGTAACAGACTAGCGGGGTACAATGAGCAGTTCTTC
CASSNRLAGYNEQFF
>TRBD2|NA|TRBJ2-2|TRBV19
TGTGCCAGTATAAGGGGCACTAGCGGGACCACCGGGGAGCTGTTTTTT
CASIRGTSGTTGELFF
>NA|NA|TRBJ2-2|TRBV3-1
TGTGCCAGCAGCCAATCTGGAGGGGTCGGGGAGCTGTTTTTT
CASSQSGGVGELFF
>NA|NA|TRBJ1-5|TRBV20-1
TGCAGTGCTAATGCGGGGGGGGATCAGCCCCAGCATTTT
CSANAGGDQPQHF
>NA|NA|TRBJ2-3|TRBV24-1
TGTGCCACCAGTGATGCGACGGGGGTGACCTCGGATACGCAGTATTTT
CATSDATGVTSDTQYF
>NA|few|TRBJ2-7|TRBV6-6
TGTGCCAGCAGTCCCACAATCCACGAGCAGTACTTC
CASSPTIHEQYF
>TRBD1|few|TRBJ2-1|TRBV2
TGTGCCAGCAGGAGGACAGGGGGCTTATACAATGAGCAGTTCTTC
CASRRTGGLYNEQFF
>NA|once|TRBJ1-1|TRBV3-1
TGTGCCAGCAGCCTGAACAGGGAACTGAACACTGAAGCTTTCTTT
CASSLNRELNTEAFF
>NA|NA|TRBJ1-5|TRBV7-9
TGTGCCAGCAGCTCTACCCGGGACACCTATCAGCCCCAGCATTTT
CASSSTRDTYQPQHF
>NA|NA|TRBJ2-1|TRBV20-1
TGCAGTGCTAGATCGGCGGGCCGGGATGAGCAGTTCTTC
CSARSAGRDEQFF
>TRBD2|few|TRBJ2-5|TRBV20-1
TGCAGTGCCCGGAGCGGGATAGCGGAGACCCAGTACTTC
CSARSGIAETQYF
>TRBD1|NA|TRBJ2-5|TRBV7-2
TGTGCCAGCAGCTTAACGACAGGGGGACTCGCAGAGACCCAGTACTTC
CASSLTTGGLAETQYF
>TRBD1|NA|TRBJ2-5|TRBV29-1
TGCAGCGTTGAAAGGCAGGGGGCGATCGGGACCCAGTACTTC
CSVERQGAIGTQYF
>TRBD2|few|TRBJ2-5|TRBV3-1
TGTGCCAGCAGCCATCAGCCGGGGGGCCAAGAGACCCAGTACTTC
CASSHQPGGQETQYF
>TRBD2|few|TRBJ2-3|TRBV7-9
TGTGCCAGCAGCTTTCGGGCTAGCGGGAGAACAGATACGCAGTATTTT
CASSFRASGRTDTQYF
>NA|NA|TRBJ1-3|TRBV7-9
TGTGCCAGCAGCACAAGGCATCCATACGGAAACACCATATATTTT
CASSTRHPYGNTIYF
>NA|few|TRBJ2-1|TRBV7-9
TGTGCCAGCACTCTGGTCGGCCCCTACAATGAGCAGTTCTTC
CASTLVGPYNEQFF
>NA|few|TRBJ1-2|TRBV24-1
TGTGCCACCAGTGATGAGGGACTGCCGCAGGGAGGCTACACCTTC
CATSDEGLPQGGYTF
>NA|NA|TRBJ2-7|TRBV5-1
TGCGCCAGCAGCTCACTAGGGGCCTACGAGCAGTACTTC
CASSSLGAYEQYF
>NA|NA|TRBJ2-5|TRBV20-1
TGCAGTGCTAGGGTGAACACGGAGACCCAGTACTTC
CSARVNTETQYF
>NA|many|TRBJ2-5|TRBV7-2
TGTGCCAGCAGCGTCGGTGGGGAGAGGCCCCAGTACTTC
CASSVGGERPQYF
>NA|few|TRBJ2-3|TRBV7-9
TGTGCCAGCAGCTTAAGGGGTGGGGGCACAGATACGCAGTATTTT
CASSLRGGGTDTQYF
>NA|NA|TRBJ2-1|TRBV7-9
TGTGCCAGCAGCTTATTCGGGAGCTCCTACAATGAGCAGTTCTTC
CASSLFGSSYNEQFF
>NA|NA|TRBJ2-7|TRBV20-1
TGCAGTCCAGTGGACAGAAGAGCATCCTACGAGCAGTACTTC
CSPVDRRASYEQYF
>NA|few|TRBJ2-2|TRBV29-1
TGCAGCGTCATGTGGGGGACCGGGGAGCTGTTTTTT
CSVMWGTGELFF
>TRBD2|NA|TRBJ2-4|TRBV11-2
TGTGCCAGCAGCCGGGAGGGGGGGCTAGCGGTGACGGCCAAAAACATTCAGTACTTC
CASSREGGLAVTAKNIQYF
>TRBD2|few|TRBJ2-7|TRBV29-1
TGCAGCGTTGAAGGGACTAGCGGGAGCTCCTACGAGCAGTACTTC
CSVEGTSGSSYEQYF
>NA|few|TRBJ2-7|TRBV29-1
TGCAGCTTCCGATGGGGGGCCAGAGGCGAGCAGTACTTC
CSFRWGARGEQYF
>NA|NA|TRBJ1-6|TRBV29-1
TGCAGCGTGAGACGGGATCGGAATTCACCCCTCCACTTT
CSVRRDRNSPLHF
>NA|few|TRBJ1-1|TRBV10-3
TGTGCCACCGGGGCCGGCCCGAACACTGAAGCTTTCTTT
CATGAGPNTEAFF